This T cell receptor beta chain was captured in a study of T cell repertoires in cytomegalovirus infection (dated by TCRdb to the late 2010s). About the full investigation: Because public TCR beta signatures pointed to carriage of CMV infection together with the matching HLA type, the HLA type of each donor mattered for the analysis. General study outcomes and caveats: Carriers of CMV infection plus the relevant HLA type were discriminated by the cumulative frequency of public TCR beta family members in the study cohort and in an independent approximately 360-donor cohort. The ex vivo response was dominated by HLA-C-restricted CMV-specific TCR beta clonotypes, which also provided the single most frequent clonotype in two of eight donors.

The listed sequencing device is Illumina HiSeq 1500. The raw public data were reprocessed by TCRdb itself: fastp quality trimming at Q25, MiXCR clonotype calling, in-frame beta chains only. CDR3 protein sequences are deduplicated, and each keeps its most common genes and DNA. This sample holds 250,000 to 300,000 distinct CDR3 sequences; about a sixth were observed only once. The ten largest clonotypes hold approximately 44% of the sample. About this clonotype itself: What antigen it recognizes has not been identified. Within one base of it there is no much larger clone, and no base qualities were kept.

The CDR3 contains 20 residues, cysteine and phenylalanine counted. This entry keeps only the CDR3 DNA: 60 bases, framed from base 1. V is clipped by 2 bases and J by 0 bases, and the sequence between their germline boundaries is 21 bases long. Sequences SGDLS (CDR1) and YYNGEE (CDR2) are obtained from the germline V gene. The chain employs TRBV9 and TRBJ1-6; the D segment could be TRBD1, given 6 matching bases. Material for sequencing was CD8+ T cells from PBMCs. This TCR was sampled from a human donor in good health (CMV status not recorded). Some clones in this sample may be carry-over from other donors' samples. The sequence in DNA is TGTGCCAGCAGCGTCGAAGGGGGTCTTTCTCCTAGCTCCTATAATTCACCCCTCCACTTT. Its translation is CASSVEGGLSPSSYNSPLHF.